The clone carrying this T cell receptor (beta chain) turned up a few times. What it recognizes is unknown. Using immunoSEQ multiplex PCR, the repertoire was profiled, and TCRdb retains in-frame clones only, with some absent. The table has around 6,500 clones, roughly 80% seen once. The source of the sample is a study of tumor-infiltrating lymphocytes in localized non-small cell lung cancer. Study as a whole: The cohort mixed smokers and never-smokers, several histologies, and some post-neoadjuvant-chemotherapy samples. Tumor tissue and non-adjacent uninvolved lung came from each patient. Study results and caveats: Only some patients had TCR sequencing, depending on available tissue.

The germline V gene encodes CDR1 KGHSH and CDR2 LQKENI. The V gene end was trimmed by 0 bases and the J gene end by 2 bases; junction bases not matched to a gene: 3. This CDR3 is 17 amino acids long. The clonotype originates from a human donor with non-small cell lung cancer. This sequence joins TRBV18 and TRBJ2-2, with 10 bases fitting TRBD2. The sequenced sample consisted of lung tumor tissue. The CDR3 reads CASSPPLAGGNTGELFF. In nucleotides, the CDR3 is TGTGCCAGCTCACCACCTTTAGCGGGAGGTAACACCGGGGAGCTGTTTTTT.